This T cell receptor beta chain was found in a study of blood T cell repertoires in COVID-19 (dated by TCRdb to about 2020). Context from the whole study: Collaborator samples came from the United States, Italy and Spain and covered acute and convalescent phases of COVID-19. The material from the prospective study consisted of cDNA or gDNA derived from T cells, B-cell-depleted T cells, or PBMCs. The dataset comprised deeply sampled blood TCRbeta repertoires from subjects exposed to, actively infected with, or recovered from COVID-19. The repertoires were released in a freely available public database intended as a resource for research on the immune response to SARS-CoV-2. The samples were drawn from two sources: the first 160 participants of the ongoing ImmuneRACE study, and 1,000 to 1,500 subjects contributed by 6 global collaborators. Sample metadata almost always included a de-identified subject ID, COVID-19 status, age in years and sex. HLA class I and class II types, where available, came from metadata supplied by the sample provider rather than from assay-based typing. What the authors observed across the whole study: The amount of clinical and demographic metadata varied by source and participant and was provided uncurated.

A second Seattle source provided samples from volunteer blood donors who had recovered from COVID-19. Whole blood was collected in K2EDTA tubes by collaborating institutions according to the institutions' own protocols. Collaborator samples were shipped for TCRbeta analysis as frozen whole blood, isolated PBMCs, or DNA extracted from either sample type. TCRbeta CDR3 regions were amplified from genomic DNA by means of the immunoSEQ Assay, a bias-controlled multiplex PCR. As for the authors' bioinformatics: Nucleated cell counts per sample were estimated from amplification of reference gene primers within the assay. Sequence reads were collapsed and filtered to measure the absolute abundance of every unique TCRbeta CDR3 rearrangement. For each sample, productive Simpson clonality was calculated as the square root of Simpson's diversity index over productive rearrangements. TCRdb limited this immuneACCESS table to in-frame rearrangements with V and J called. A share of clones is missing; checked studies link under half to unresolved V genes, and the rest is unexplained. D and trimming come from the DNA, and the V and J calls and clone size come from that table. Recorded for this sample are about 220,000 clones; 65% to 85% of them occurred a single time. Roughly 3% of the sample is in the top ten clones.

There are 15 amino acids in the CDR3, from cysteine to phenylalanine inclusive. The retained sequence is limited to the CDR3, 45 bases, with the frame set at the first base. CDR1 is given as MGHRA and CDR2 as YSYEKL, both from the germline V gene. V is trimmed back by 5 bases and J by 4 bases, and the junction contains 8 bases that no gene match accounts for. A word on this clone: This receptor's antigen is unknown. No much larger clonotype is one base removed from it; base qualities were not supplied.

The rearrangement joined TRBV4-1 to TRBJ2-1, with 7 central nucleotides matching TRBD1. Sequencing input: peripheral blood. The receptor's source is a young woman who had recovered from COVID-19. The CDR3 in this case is CASSETGTAYNEQFF. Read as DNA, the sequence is TGCGCCAGCAGCGAGACAGGGACCGCGTACAATGAGCAGTTCTTC.